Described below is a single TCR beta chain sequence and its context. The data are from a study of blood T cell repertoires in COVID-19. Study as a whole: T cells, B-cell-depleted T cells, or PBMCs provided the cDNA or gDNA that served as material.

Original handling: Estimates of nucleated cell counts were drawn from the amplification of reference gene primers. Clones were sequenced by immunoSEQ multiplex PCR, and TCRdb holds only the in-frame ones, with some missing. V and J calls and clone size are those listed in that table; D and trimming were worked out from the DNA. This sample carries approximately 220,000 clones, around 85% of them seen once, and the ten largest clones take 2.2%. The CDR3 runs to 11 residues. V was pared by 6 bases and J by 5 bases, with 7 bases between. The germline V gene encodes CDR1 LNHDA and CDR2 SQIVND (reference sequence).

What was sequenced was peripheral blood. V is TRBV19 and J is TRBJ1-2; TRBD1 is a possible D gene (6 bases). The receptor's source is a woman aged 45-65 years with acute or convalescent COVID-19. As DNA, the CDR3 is TGTGCCAGTAGGGGGGCTTATGGCTACACCTTC. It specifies CASRGAYGYTF.